Below, 12 T cell receptor beta chains from the same sample are listed, as sequenced in a study of blood T cell repertoires in COVID-19. Libraries were prepared by immunoSEQ multiplex PCR; TCRdb keeps only in-frame clonotypes and omits some of them. The sample records approximately 290,000 clones, around 90% being singletons. What was sequenced was PBMCs or T cells enriched from blood (not recorded which). These receptors were taken from a woman in her twenties or thirties who had recovered from COVID-19.

The V gene is TRBV28, the J gene TRBJ1-4; 8 bases agree with TRBD1. The V gene end was trimmed by 5 bases and the J gene end by 4 bases; junction bases not matched to a gene: 9. The germline V gene has CDR1 MDHEN and CDR2 SYDVKM. This CDR3 contains 16 residues. The CDR3 region is CASSISPGQVNEKLFF. The CDR3 DNA reads TGTGCCAGCAGTATTAGTCCGGGACAGGTTAATGAAAAACTGTTTTTT.

This clone was detected only a few times. The CDR3: CASSVAGGTGNEQFF. The CDR3 DNA sequence: TGTGCCAGCAGCGTAGCTGGCGGGACGGGCAATGAGCAGTTCTTC. The chain carries TRBV9 and TRBJ2-1, with a possible D match to TRBD2 (6 bases). The CDR3 loop spans 15 amino acids. The ends were cut back, 0 bases at V and 6 bases at J, with 13 bases in the middle. CDR1 is SGDLS and CDR2 is YYNGEE in the germline V gene.

This clone was counted once. Compared with germline, one end of the junction differs, possibly owing to a read error. This chain connects TRBV6-1 to TRBJ2-1; 11 bases agree with TRBD2. Germline V gene sequence: CDR1 MNHNS, CDR2 SASEGT. The CDR3 sequence is 18 residues long. The CDR3 DNA reads TGTGCCAGCAGGGAAGGGCTAGCGGGAGGCCCGGTAGCCCATGAGCAGTTCTTC. This sequence encodes CASREGLAGGPVAHEQFF.

This chain's CDR3 is CASSYSPQGSGELFF. The CDR3 DNA reads TGTGCCAGCAGTTACTCGCCCCAGGGCTCCGGGGAGCTGTTTTTT. This rearrangement joins TRBV6-5 to TRBJ2-2; TRBD1 is a possible D gene (5 bases). The length of the CDR3 is 15 residues. Germline V CDR1 and CDR2: MNHEY, SVGAGI. Between the trimmed V and J ends, which lost 0 bases and 6 bases, there was a span of 11 bases.

The J gene is TRBJ1-1, the V gene TRBV6-2 or TRBV6-3, with D possibly TRBD1 on 5 matching bases. V was pared by 5 bases and J by 7 bases, with 14 bases between. CDR1 MNHEY and CDR2 SVGEGT come from the germline V gene. This CDR3 has 13 residues. The CDR3 region is CASSLREEGEAFF. For the CDR3, the DNA is TGTGCCAGCAGTCTCAGGGAGGAAGGTGAAGCTTTCTTT.

This clone was picked up one time. J is TRBJ2-3 and V is TRBV4-3; the match to TRBD1 covers 9 bases. V shed 0 bases, J shed 2 bases, and the junction held 6 bases outside the gene matches. The CDR3 spans 17 residues. Looked up from germline, CDR1 is LGHNA and CDR2 is YSLEER. The CDR3 coding sequence is TGCGCCAGCAGCCAAGACCCCACAGGGGGCGTCACAGATACGCAGTATTTT. Amino acid sequence: CASSQDPTGGVTDTQYF.

The V gene is TRBV27, the J gene TRBJ2-1, with 11 bases that match TRBD2. The CDR3 extends over 20 amino acids. The V gene end was trimmed by 3 bases and the J gene end by 7 bases; junction bases not matched to a gene: 20. In germline, CDR1 is MNHEY, CDR2 SMNVEV (reference sequence). CDR3 sequence: CASSLSGQKITSGSNNEQFF. The CDR3 coding sequence is TGTGCCAGCAGTTTGTCGGGACAGAAAATTACTAGCGGGAGTAATAATGAGCAGTTCTTC.

V usage is TRBV2 and J usage is TRBJ2-2, with 10 bases matching TRBD2. The CDR3 is 16 amino acids. J gave up 5 bases and V 1 base, and 4 bases lay outside the gene matches. Germline V gene sequence: CDR1 SNHLY, CDR2 FYNNEI. The CDR3 region is CASSEGGLARTGELFF. The CDR3 DNA reads as TGTGCCAGCAGTGAAGGGGGACTAGCGAGAACCGGGGAGCTGTTTTTT.

The chain carries TRBV19 and TRBJ1-5, with 7 bases that match TRBD1. V was pared by 4 bases and J by 3 bases, with 3 bases of the junction left unmatched. Looked up from germline, CDR1 is LNHDA and CDR2 is SQIVND (reference sequence). This CDR3 contains 14 residues. CDR3 sequence: CASSRGTANQPQHF. In DNA, the CDR3 is TGTGCCAGTAGTAGGGGGACAGCCAATCAGCCCCAGCATTTT.

Details on this clone: The sample contains more than one DNA sequence encoding this CDR3. J is TRBJ2-7 and V is TRBV11-2; 12 positions agree with TRBD2. In germline, CDR1 is SGHAT, CDR2 FQNNGV. Trimming removed 6 bases from V and 0 bases from J; junction bases left unmatched: 3. The CDR3 is made up of 15 amino acids. The CDR3 DNA is TGTGCCAGCAGAAGACTAGCGGGGGACTCCTACGAGCAGTACTTC. It translates to CASRRLAGDSYEQYF.

The chain recombines TRBV19 with TRBJ1-5; TRBD1 might be the D (6 bases). Germline V lookup: CDR1 LNHDA, CDR2 SQIVND (reference sequence). The V end lost 5 bases, the J end lost 4 bases, and 15 bases lay between the germline ends. The CDR3 has 15 residues. CDR3 sequence reads: CASSPVGHSNQPQHF. As DNA, the CDR3 is TGTGCCAGTAGTCCGGTGGGACACTCTAATCAGCCCCAGCATTTT.

J is TRBJ1-1 and V is TRBV7-9; a possible D gene is TRBD1 (5 bases). Germline V gene sequence: CDR1 SEHNR, CDR2 FQNEAQ (reference sequence). This CDR3 contains 14 residues. Deletions cut 10 bases from V and 1 base from J, with 16 bases between. DNA of the CDR3: TGTGCCACCGGAGGGGACGAAGGGAACACTGAAGCTTTCTTT. It encodes CATGGDEGNTEAFF.